These 11 T cell receptor beta chains were all obtained from the same sample, sequenced in a study of brain T cells in children with intractable seizures. Generated by immunoSEQ multiplex PCR, the TCRdb table keeps only in-frame clones and is missing some. The data hold 80,000 or so clones, with around 90% observed a single time. Here the sequenced sample was peripheral blood, taken at surgery. These receptors all come from a girl aged 2 to 10 with Rasmussen encephalitis and intractable seizures.

The chain joins TRBV7-2 to TRBJ2-7; a weak D match, TRBD2 (5 bases). Trimming left V 5 bases short and J 4 bases short, with 9 bases between. The CDR3 spans 12 residues. Per germline, CDR1 SGHTA and CDR2 FQGNSA. CDR3 bases: TGTGCCAGCAGCCACCCGGGGTACGAGCAGTACTTC. It codes for CASSHPGYEQYF.

The rearrangement links TRBV7-9 to TRBJ1-2; maybe TRBD1 (6 bases). Germline V gene data show CDR1 as SEHNR and CDR2 as FQNEAQ (reference sequence). CDR3 length equals 16 residues. Trimming cost V 6 bases and J 4 bases, with 21 bases left between them. The CDR3 DNA reads as TGTGCCAGCAGTCTAACAGGGACCAGGAGGAGCTATGGCTACACCTTC. Translation gives CASSLTGTRRSYGYTF. Filled out from reference TRBV7-9 and TRBJ1-2, the complete variable domain reads DTGVSQNPRHKITKRGQNVTFRCDPISEHNRLYWYRQTLGQGPEFLTYFQNEAQLEKSRLLSDRFSAERPKGSFSTLEIQRTEQGDSAMYLCASSLTGTRRSYGYTFGSGTRLTVV.

V gene TRBV7-2 combines with J gene TRBJ2-7, with TRBD1 matching 9 bases. The CDR3 loop spans 13 amino acids. Looked up from germline, CDR1 is SGHTA and CDR2 is FQGNSA. The junction had 0 bases not matched to a gene; V was cut back by 4 bases and J by 2 bases. The CDR3 here is CASSYRGPYEQYF. CDR3 DNA: TGTGCCAGCAGCTACAGGGGGCCCTACGAGCAGTACTTC.

V gene TRBV7-6 combines with J gene TRBJ1-6, with D unresolved. CDR3 length: 15 amino acids. Per the germline V gene, CDR1 is SGHVS and CDR2 is FNYEAQ. V was shortened by 6 bases and J by 11 bases, with 20 bases between the two germline ends. CDR3 DNA: TGTGCCAGCAGACCCCAGTCCGGGCCTGTGGCACCCCTCCACTTT. Its translation: CASRPQSGPVAPLHF.

The rearrangement uses TRBV29-1 and TRBJ1-1; TRBD1 is a possible D gene (6 bases). Germline values: CDR1 SQVTM, CDR2 ANQGSEA. V was pared by 4 bases and J by 11 bases, with 17 bases between. This CDR3 is built from 12 residues. CDR3 nucleotide sequence: TGCAGCGTTGGGGAGCCCCAGGGGTTGGCTTTCTTT. This sequence encodes CSVGEPQGLAFF.

The J gene is TRBJ2-7, the V gene TRBV28; D is uncertain. The V end was cut by 2 bases, the J end by 0 bases, with 11 bases between. The CDR3 runs 15 residues. Germline V gives CDR1 MDHEN, CDR2 SYDVKM. The CDR3 sequence: CASSLVSGSSYEQYF. The CDR3 DNA reads as TGTGCCAGCAGTTTAGTTAGTGGCTCCTCCTACGAGCAGTACTTC.

The rearrangement joins TRBV30 to TRBJ2-4; a weak D match, TRBD2 (6 bases). The CDR3 has 13 amino acids. CDR1 and CDR2 from the germline V gene are GTSNPN and SVGIG (reference sequence). Trimming removed 3 bases from V and 5 bases from J, with 11 bases in between. The CDR3 loop is CAWSPGLENIQYF. The DNA of the CDR3 is TGTGCCTGGAGCCCGGGACTTGAAAACATTCAGTACTTC.

This chain links TRBV19 with TRBJ1-2; D not certain. The CDR3 extends over 14 amino acids. Trimming shortened V by 2 bases and J by 4 bases, and 11 bases separated the two germline ends. Germline loops: CDR1 LNHDA, CDR2 SQIVND (reference sequence). CDR3 protein: CASSIPGRFYGYTF. The CDR3, as DNA: TGTGCCAGTAGTATACCCGGACGGTTCTATGGCTACACCTTC.

The chain carries TRBV3-1 (or the pseudogene TRBV3-2) and TRBJ1-3; D is possibly TRBD1 (5 bases). The V gene's germline CDR1 is LGHDT and CDR2 YNNKEL (reference sequence). Trimming took off 4 bases at V and 7 bases at J, with 8 bases between the two ends. The CDR3 runs 12 residues. In DNA, the CDR3 is TGTGCCAGCAGCCTCAGGGACAACACCATATATTTT. Its protein is CASSLRDNTIYF.

This sequence joins TRBV19 and TRBJ2-1; D possibly uses TRBD1 or TRBD2 (6 bases each). The CDR3 consists of 13 residues. V was cut by 7 bases and J by 6 bases, with 13 bases left in between. Germline lookup yields CDR1 LNHDA and CDR2 SQIVND (reference sequence). CDR3 region: CASTGAQPNEQFF. The DNA of the CDR3 is TGTGCCAGTACGGGGGCCCAACCCAATGAGCAGTTCTTC.

This chain uses TRBV19 with TRBJ2-7, with D possibly being TRBD1 (6 bases). In germline, CDR1 is LNHDA, CDR2 SQIVND (reference sequence). The length of the CDR3 is 12 residues. V dropped 3 bases and J dropped 6 bases, with 9 bases sitting between them. CDR3 DNA: TGTGCCAGTAGTATCAGGGGACGCGAGCAGTACTTC. It specifies CASSIRGREQYF.